This T cell receptor beta chain was sequenced during a study of early T cells in non-severe SARS-CoV-2 infection. Study overall: RNA in bulk from unsorted whole blood was sequenced, and chains were unpaired. Whole-study findings and limits: VDJdb-based annotation leaned toward anti-spike CD8 responses and missed private and CD4 specificities.

This clonotype was recorded a few times. Its antigen is not known. The germline gives CDR1 SGHVS, CDR2 FQNEAQ. This CDR3 is 15 amino acids long. Trimming took 1 base from V and 4 from J, leaving 14 bases between them. Researchers attached unique molecular identifiers to individual cDNA molecules. TCRdb analysed the 5' RACE reads with MiXCR anew, one entry per CDR3 protein. This repertoire shows nearly 95,000 distinct CDR3 sequences, roughly 17% found once; its top ten account for about 5%. The V call is TRBV7-8, the J call TRBJ2-7, with a possible D match to TRBD1 (6 bases). This clonotype was sampled from an adult who was a healthcare worker with PCR-confirmed SARS-CoV-2 infection or an uninfected control (not recorded which). The sample consisted of whole blood, taken at baseline. CDR3 in amino acids: CASSLDPGARYEQYF. The CDR3 DNA is TGTGCCAGCAGCTTAGATCCAGGGGCCCGATACGAGCAGTACTTC.